This is a list of T cell receptor beta chains from one sample in a study of blood T cell repertoires in COVID-19. Method: immunoSEQ multiplex PCR; TCRdb's copy keeps in-frame clones and lacks some. The sample lists about 380,000 clones, 85% occurring once. Sequenced: peripheral blood. The receptors stem from a woman between 18 and 29 years old with acute or convalescent COVID-19. The CDR3 runs from the conserved cysteine through the conserved F or W. A D gene is named only where the DNA matches it firmly. Clone size is not always given. Where it is, it says once, few, many or a class for expanded clones.

V gene: TRBV6-5
J gene: TRBJ1-2
clone size: NA
D gene: TRBD1
CDR3 DNA: TGTGCCAGCAGTTACGGACAGGGAGGGTATGGCTACACCTTC
CDR3 protein: CASSYGQGGYGYTF

V gene: TRBV13
J gene: TRBJ2-4
clone size: NA
D gene: TRBD1
CDR3 DNA: TGTGCCAGCAGCTTAGAGGGCCGGACAGGGTCAAAAAACATTCAGTACTTC
CDR3 protein: CASSLEGRTGSKNIQYF

V gene: TRBV19
J gene: TRBJ1-5
clone size: NA
D gene: NA
CDR3 DNA: TGTGCCAGTACCACCCTGCGCGGGGGAAGCAATCAGCCCCAGCATTTT
CDR3 protein: CASTTLRGGSNQPQHF

V gene: TRBV19
J gene: TRBJ1-2
clone size: NA
D gene: NA
CDR3 DNA: TGTGCCAGTATGATGGGCAGGTCATATGGCTACACCTTC
CDR3 protein: CASMMGRSYGYTF

V gene: TRBV29-1
J gene: TRBJ2-2
clone size: NA
D gene: TRBD2
CDR3 DNA: TGCAGCGTTCGCCTAGCGGAAAACACCGGGGAGCTGTTTTTT
CDR3 protein: CSVRLAENTGELFF

V gene: TRBV18
J gene: TRBJ2-7
clone size: NA
D gene: NA
CDR3 DNA: TGTGCCAGCTCATCTAGGGGGTTACTCTCCTACGAGCAGTACTTC
CDR3 protein: CASSSRGLLSYEQYF

V gene: TRBV3-1/TRBV3-2
J gene: TRBJ2-3
clone size: NA
D gene: TRBD2
CDR3 DNA: TGTGCCAGCAGCCTGGAACTAGCGGTTGACACAGATACGCAGTATTTT
CDR3 protein: CASSLELAVDTDTQYF

V gene: TRBV5-1
J gene: TRBJ1-5
clone size: NA
D gene: TRBD1
CDR3 DNA: TGCGCCAGCAGCTTGAACCCGGGACAGGGGGCCCAGCCCCAGCATTTT
CDR3 protein: CASSLNPGQGAQPQHF

V gene: TRBV29-1
J gene: TRBJ2-5
clone size: NA
D gene: NA
CDR3 DNA: TGCAGCGTTGTATCCCCCAACTTGCGCGAGACCCAGTACTTC
CDR3 protein: CSVVSPNLRETQYF

V gene: TRBV7-9
J gene: TRBJ2-2
clone size: NA
D gene: TRBD1
CDR3 DNA: TGTGCCAGCAGCTTAGTTCCCGGGACAGGGGATGCCGGGGAGCTGTTTTTT
CDR3 protein: CASSLVPGTGDAGELFF

V gene: TRBV5-1
J gene: TRBJ2-7
clone size: NA
D gene: NA
CDR3 DNA: TGCGCCAGCTCACTTTCCGGGGTATCGCACGAGCAGTACTTC
CDR3 protein: CASSLSGVSHEQYF

V gene: TRBV24-1
J gene: TRBJ2-1
clone size: NA
D gene: TRBD2
CDR3 DNA: TGTGCCACCAGTGACCTAGCGGGGTACAATGAGCAGTTCTTC
CDR3 protein: CATSDLAGYNEQFF

V gene: TRBV3-1/TRBV3-2
J gene: TRBJ1-1
clone size: NA
D gene: NA
CDR3 DNA: TGTGCCAGCAGCCAAGATAATATAGAAGCTTTCTTT
CDR3 protein: CASSQDNIEAFF

V gene: TRBV27
J gene: TRBJ2-7
clone size: NA
D gene: TRBD1
CDR3 DNA: TGTGCCAGCAGTCTTGAGACAGGGGCGGGAGAGCAGTACTTC
CDR3 protein: CASSLETGAGEQYF

V gene: TRBV6-5
J gene: TRBJ1-1
clone size: NA
D gene: TRBD1
CDR3 DNA: TGTGCCAGCAACGTCCAATCCGGGACAGGGATTGAAGCTTTCTTT
CDR3 protein: CASNVQSGTGIEAFF

V gene: TRBV9
J gene: TRBJ1-1
clone size: NA
D gene: NA
CDR3 DNA: TGTGCCAGCAGCGTTAACAGGGAGAGCACTGAAGCTTTCTTT
CDR3 protein: CASSVNRESTEAFF

V gene: TRBV6-5
J gene: TRBJ1-1
clone size: few
D gene: NA
CDR3 DNA: TGTGCCAGCAGTACATTGGGGGCGATGGCTTTCTTT
CDR3 protein: CASSTLGAMAFF

V gene: TRBV5-4
J gene: TRBJ1-1
clone size: once
D gene: NA
CDR3 DNA: TGTGCCAGCAGCTTGACAGTGAACACTGAAGCTTTCTTT
CDR3 protein: CASSLTVNTEAFF

V gene: TRBV19
J gene: TRBJ2-5
clone size: NA
D gene: TRBD2
CDR3 DNA: TGTGCCAGTAGTATTACTAGCGGTTGGGGAGAGACCCAGTACTTC
CDR3 protein: CASSITSGWGETQYF

V gene: TRBV6-5
J gene: TRBJ1-2
clone size: few
D gene: TRBD1
CDR3 DNA: TGTGCCAGCAGTTTGGGACAGGCCTATGGCTACACCTTC
CDR3 protein: CASSLGQAYGYTF

V gene: TRBV2
J gene: TRBJ2-7
clone size: NA
D gene: TRBD1
CDR3 DNA: TGTGCCAGCAGTCAGGACAGGGGTAACTACGAGCAGTACTTC
CDR3 protein: CASSQDRGNYEQYF

V gene: TRBV6-2/TRBV6-3
J gene: TRBJ1-2
clone size: NA
D gene: NA
CDR3 DNA: TGTGCCAGCAGTTTGGACAGAATGACTGGCTACACCTTC
CDR3 protein: CASSLDRMTGYTF

V gene: TRBV28
J gene: TRBJ2-7
clone size: NA
D gene: NA
CDR3 DNA: TGTGCCAGCAGTTTAGCTAGAATGGCCTACGAGCAGTACTTC
CDR3 protein: CASSLARMAYEQYF

V gene: TRBV6-5
J gene: TRBJ1-3
clone size: NA
D gene: NA
CDR3 DNA: TGTGCCAGCAGTTACTCGACACCAGGCGCTGGAAACACCATATATTTT
CDR3 protein: CASSYSTPGAGNTIYF

V gene: TRBV28
J gene: TRBJ1-3
clone size: few
D gene: NA
CDR3 DNA: TGTGCCAGCAGCCTGAGGGCCCTCCTCTCTGGAAACACCATATATTTT
CDR3 protein: CASSLRALLSGNTIYF

V gene: TRBV24-1
J gene: TRBJ2-7
clone size: NA
D gene: TRBD1
CDR3 DNA: TGTGCCACCAGTGATCCTGGACAGGGGGTGGTCGAGCAGTACTTC
CDR3 protein: CATSDPGQGVVEQYF

V gene: TRBV4-1
J gene: TRBJ1-1
clone size: NA
D gene: TRBD1
CDR3 DNA: TGCGCCAGCAGCCAAGATTGGGACAGTACGAACACTGAAGCTTTCTTT
CDR3 protein: CASSQDWDSTNTEAFF

V gene: TRBV6-5
J gene: TRBJ2-2
clone size: NA
D gene: NA
CDR3 DNA: TGTGCCAGCAGCGTAGAGGCGGACACCGGGGAGCTGTTTTTT
CDR3 protein: CASSVEADTGELFF

V gene: TRBV25-1
J gene: TRBJ1-1
clone size: few
D gene: NA
CDR3 DNA: TGTGCCAGCAGTGAATCAGCTGAGGGCGACACTGAAGCTTTCTTT
CDR3 protein: CASSESAEGDTEAFF

V gene: TRBV27
J gene: TRBJ2-3
clone size: NA
D gene: NA
CDR3 DNA: TGTGCCAGCAGTTTAGAGCGGAGCACAGATACGCAGTATTTT
CDR3 protein: CASSLERSTDTQYF

V gene: TRBV4-1
J gene: TRBJ2-2
clone size: NA
D gene: NA
CDR3 DNA: TGCGCCAGCAGCCAAGATAGGGAGTCCGGGGAGCTGTTTTTT
CDR3 protein: CASSQDRESGELFF

V gene: TRBV5-5
J gene: TRBJ1-2
clone size: NA
D gene: NA
CDR3 DNA: TGTGCCAGCACCTATGGGGAACAGGAGGGCTACACCTTC
CDR3 protein: CASTYGEQEGYTF

V gene: TRBV6-1
J gene: TRBJ1-2
clone size: NA
D gene: NA
CDR3 DNA: TGTGCCAGCAGTGACGTTCCAGGGCTCCCTTCCCCATATGGCTACACCTTC
CDR3 protein: CASSDVPGLPSPYGYTF

V gene: TRBV3-1/TRBV3-2
J gene: TRBJ2-7
clone size: NA
D gene: NA
CDR3 DNA: TGTGCCAGCAGCCCATGGGGGGTTAACGTCTACGAGCAGTACTTC
CDR3 protein: CASSPWGVNVYEQYF

V gene: TRBV7-2
J gene: TRBJ2-3
clone size: NA
D gene: TRBD2
CDR3 DNA: TGTGCCAGCAGCGCGGGGGTCGGGGATACGCAGTATTTT
CDR3 protein: CASSAGVGDTQYF

V gene: TRBV4-1
J gene: TRBJ2-1
clone size: NA
D gene: TRBD2
CDR3 DNA: TGCGCCAGCAGCCCAGTGGCTAGCGGGGGGAACAATGAGCAGTTCTTC
CDR3 protein: CASSPVASGGNNEQFF

V gene: TRBV6-5
J gene: TRBJ1-1
clone size: NA
D gene: NA
CDR3 DNA: TGTGCCAGCAGTCGCACAGGTAAGCCTGAAGCTTTCTTT
CDR3 protein: CASSRTGKPEAFF

V gene: TRBV19
J gene: TRBJ2-5
clone size: NA
D gene: TRBD2
CDR3 DNA: TGTGCCAGTAGTATAGACAGCGGGGGGGCCCAAGAGACCCAGTACTTC
CDR3 protein: CASSIDSGGAQETQYF

V gene: TRBV6-5
J gene: TRBJ1-2
clone size: few
D gene: NA
CDR3 DNA: TGTGCCAGCACGCCCGGGGATTTCTATGGCTACACCTTC
CDR3 protein: CASTPGDFYGYTF

V gene: TRBV13
J gene: TRBJ1-4
clone size: NA
D gene: TRBD1
CDR3 DNA: TGTGCCAGCAGCTTCACAGGGGGCCCTGATGAAAAACTGTTTTTT
CDR3 protein: CASSFTGGPDEKLFF